These T cell receptor beta chains were read from a single sample in a study of T cell responses to AZD1222 COVID-19 vaccine. Repertoires were generated with immunoSEQ multiplex PCR, while TCRdb's copy carries only in-frame clones and drops some. This sample has about 70,000 clones; 70% to 90% occur once, and the top ten carry about 5%. The material was peripheral blood, obtained 28 days after the second dose of the MenACWY control vaccine. All receptors derive from an adult who received the MenACWY meningococcal vaccine as a control. CDR3s include the opening cysteine and the closing phenylalanine or tryptophan. D genes are given only for firm matches. Some rows mark clone size as missing; the rest say once, few, many or name a class of expanded clone.

abundance,j_gene,v_gene,d_gene,CDR3nt,CDR3aa
NA,TRBJ1-6,TRBV12-2,NA,TGTGCAAGTCGCTTAGCGCGACGGGACAACGAGGGATCACCCCTCCACTTT,CASRLARRDNEGSPLHF
NA,TRBJ1-5,TRBV6-5,NA,TGTGCCAGCAGCCAATCCGCCGGGAGGGATCAGCCCCAGCATTTT,CASSQSAGRDQPQHF
NA,TRBJ1-5,TRBV7-8,TRBD1,TGTGCCAGCAGCTTAGACAGGGGGCGTAGTAATCAGCCCCAGCATTTT,CASSLDRGRSNQPQHF
NA,TRBJ1-1,TRBV7-2,TRBD1,TGTGCCAGCAGCTTAGTTGTAGGGGGACAGGGGGTAAGAGCTTTCTTT,CASSLVVGGQGVRAFF
NA,TRBJ1-1,TRBV2,NA,TGTGCCAGCAGGAGCTCAGGGAGGGACACTGAAGCTTTCTTT,CASRSSGRDTEAFF
NA,TRBJ1-5,TRBV2,NA,TGTGCCAGCAGTGAAGGGACGGGGGCCAATCAGCCCCAGCATTTT,CASSEGTGANQPQHF
NA,TRBJ2-7,TRBV29-1,TRBD2,TGCAGCGTTGGACTAGCGCGCTTGGGTTCCTACGAGCAGTACTTC,CSVGLARLGSYEQYF
NA,TRBJ2-7,TRBV6-2/TRBV6-3,NA,TGTGCCAGCAGTTACCAGGGCCCCTACGAGCAGTACTTC,CASSYQGPYEQYF
NA,TRBJ2-7,TRBV29-1,TRBD1,TGCAGCTGTCGGACAGGTCCTAACGAGCAGTACTTC,CSCRTGPNEQYF
NA,TRBJ2-1,TRBV10-3,NA,TGTGCCATCAGTGTTTTCACGGACGGGAATGAGCAGTTCTTC,CAISVFTDGNEQFF
NA,TRBJ2-7,TRBV4-3,NA,TGCGCCAGCAGCCAAGAGGGACACTGGGGCGACGAGCAGTACTTC,CASSQEGHWGDEQYF
NA,TRBJ1-3,TRBV2,NA,TGTGCCAGCAGTGAAAGGACAGCCGGAAACACCATATATTTT,CASSERTAGNTIYF
NA,TRBJ1-5,TRBV7-2,NA,TGTGCCAGCAGCTTAGGGGACGGGGGCGCAGGGCAGCCCCAGCATTTT,CASSLGDGGAGQPQHF
NA,TRBJ2-3,TRBV28,TRBD1,TGTGCCAGCAGCCTCGGGACAGGGTATACGACAGATACGCAGTATTTT,CASSLGTGYTTDTQYF
once,TRBJ2-7,TRBV7-2,NA,TGTGCCAGCAGCCCTAGGACGGCGTCCTACGAGCAGTACTTC,CASSPRTASYEQYF
NA,TRBJ1-2,TRBV28,NA,TGTGCCACCGAGCGGGACAAGCACTATGGCTACACCTTC,CATERDKHYGYTF
NA,TRBJ1-2,TRBV7-2,NA,TGTGCCAGCAGCTTAGTCTGGGGATATAACTATGGCTACACCTTC,CASSLVWGYNYGYTF
NA,TRBJ1-2,TRBV2,NA,TGTGCCAGCAGCGGGGTAGGCTATGGCTACACCTTC,CASSGVGYGYTF
once,TRBJ2-1,TRBV6-5,NA,TGTGCCAGCACCCGAGGGACCTCCTACAATGAGCAGTTCTTC,CASTRGTSYNEQFF
NA,TRBJ1-6,TRBV30,TRBD1,TGTGCCTGGAGCCTAACTATTGGGACAGGGGACTCACCCCTCCACTTT,CAWSLTIGTGDSPLHF
NA,TRBJ1-1,TRBV18,NA,TGTGCCAGCTCACCGGGTGGCCCCGGCACTGAAGCTTTCTTT,CASSPGGPGTEAFF
NA,TRBJ2-1,TRBV15,NA,TGTGCCACCAGCAGAGGAGGGGGGCAACCTTACAATGAGCAGTTCTTC,CATSRGGGQPYNEQFF
NA,TRBJ1-2,TRBV4-2,NA,TGTGCCAGCAGCCAGCAGCCCGATTGGGACGGAGGCTATGGCTACACCTTC,CASSQQPDWDGGYGYTF
NA,TRBJ1-5,TRBV3-1/TRBV3-2,NA,TGTGCCAGCAGCCCCCGCATAACCAATCAGCCCCAGCATTTT,CASSPRITNQPQHF
NA,TRBJ1-2,TRBV28,NA,TGTGCCAGCCACCCGCCAGGCAGCAACTATGGCTACACCTTC,CASHPPGSNYGYTF
NA,TRBJ2-4,TRBV19,TRBD1,TGTGCCAGTAGTCACCCTGGGACAGGGGCCATTCAGTACTTC,CASSHPGTGAIQYF
NA,TRBJ1-5,TRBV28,NA,TGTGCCAGCAGACGGGCCTCCGTCTCCAATCAGCCCCAGCATTTT,CASRRASVSNQPQHF
NA,TRBJ1-5,TRBV12-3/TRBV12-4,NA,TGTGCCAGCAGTTTATCCCAGAATCAGCCCCAGCATTTT,CASSLSQNQPQHF
NA,TRBJ1-2,TRBV19,NA,TGTGCCAGTAGCCCAGGGGTTTATGGCTACACCTTC,CASSPGVYGYTF